This TCR beta chain came from a study of control samples from healthy donors and cancer patients. Details on this clone: A junction boundary mismatches the germline segment, possibly from a read error.

Here immunoSEQ multiplex PCR was the method, and the copy in TCRdb shows in-frame clones only, minus some. The top ten clones hold approximately 25% of a sample with roughly 20,000 clones, around 84% of them seen once. CDR1 is LNHDA, CDR2 SQIVND, per germline (reference sequence). The CDR3 loop spans 13 amino acids. V usage is TRBV19 and J usage is TRBJ1-6; weak D call: TRBD1 (5 bases). Specimen: PBMCs. The receptor comes from a man aged 55 to 69 with colorectal cancer. In DNA, the CDR3 is TGTGCCAGTAATCAGGGCCTTAATTCACTCCTCCACTTT. Protein product: CASNQGLNSLLHF.